This T cell receptor beta chain comes out of a study of blood T cell repertoires in COVID-19. Study information: COVID-19 samples collected from the United States, Italy and Spain covered acute and convalescent phases.

Clones were sequenced by immunoSEQ multiplex PCR, and TCRdb holds only the in-frame ones, with some missing. The data contain some 96,000 clones, about 80% of them seen just once; the ten biggest clones take up about an eighth. The CDR3 covers 14 residues. Germline V gene sequence: CDR1 ENHRY, CDR2 SYGVKD. V was pared by 7 bases and J by 3 bases, with 6 bases of the junction left unmatched. The sequence came from a woman in her sixties or seventies with acute or convalescent COVID-19. The sequenced material came from peripheral blood. The chain is built from TRBV10-3 and TRBJ1-2, with 9 bases identical to TRBD1. The CDR3 coding sequence is TGTGCCATCATTGGACAGGGGCCAGACTATGGCTACACCTTC. Its protein is CAIIGQGPDYGYTF.